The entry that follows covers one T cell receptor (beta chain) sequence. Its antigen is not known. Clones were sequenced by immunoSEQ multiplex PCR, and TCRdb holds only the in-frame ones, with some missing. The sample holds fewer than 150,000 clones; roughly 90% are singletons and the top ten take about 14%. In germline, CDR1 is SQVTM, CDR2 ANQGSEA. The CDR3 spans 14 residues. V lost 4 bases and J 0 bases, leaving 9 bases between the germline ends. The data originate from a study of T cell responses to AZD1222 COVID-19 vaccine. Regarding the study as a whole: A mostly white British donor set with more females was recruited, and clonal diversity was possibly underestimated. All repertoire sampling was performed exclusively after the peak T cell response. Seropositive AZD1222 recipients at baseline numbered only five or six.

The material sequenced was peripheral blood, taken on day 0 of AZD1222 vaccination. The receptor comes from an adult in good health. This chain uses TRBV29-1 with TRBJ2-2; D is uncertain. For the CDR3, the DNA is TGCAGCGTTGGGGCAGCAGCGAACACCGGGGAGCTGTTTTTT. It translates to CSVGAAANTGELFF.